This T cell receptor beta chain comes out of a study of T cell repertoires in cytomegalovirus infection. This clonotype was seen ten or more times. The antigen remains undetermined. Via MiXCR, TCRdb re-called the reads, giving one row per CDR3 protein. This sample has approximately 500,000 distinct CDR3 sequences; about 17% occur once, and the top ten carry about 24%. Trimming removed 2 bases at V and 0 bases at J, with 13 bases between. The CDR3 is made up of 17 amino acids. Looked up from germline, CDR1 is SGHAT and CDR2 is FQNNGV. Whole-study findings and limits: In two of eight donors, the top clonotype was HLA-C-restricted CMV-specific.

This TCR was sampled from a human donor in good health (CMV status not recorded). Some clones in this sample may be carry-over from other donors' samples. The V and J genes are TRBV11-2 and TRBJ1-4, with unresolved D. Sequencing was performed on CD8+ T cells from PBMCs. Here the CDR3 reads CASSLYFSQSTNEKLFF. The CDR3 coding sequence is TGTGCCAGCAGCTTATACTTCTCGCAATCAACTAATGAAAAACTGTTTTTT.